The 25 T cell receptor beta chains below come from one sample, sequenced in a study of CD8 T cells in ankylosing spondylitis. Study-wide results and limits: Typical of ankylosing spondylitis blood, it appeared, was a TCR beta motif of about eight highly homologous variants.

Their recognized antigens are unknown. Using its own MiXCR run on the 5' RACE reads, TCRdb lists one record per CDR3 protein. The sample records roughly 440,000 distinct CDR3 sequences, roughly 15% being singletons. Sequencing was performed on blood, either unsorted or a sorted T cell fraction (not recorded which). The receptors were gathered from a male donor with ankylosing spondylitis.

CDR3 bases: TGTGCCAGCAGCCCTCAGCTAGGGCACCACCAAGAGACCCAGTACTTC. Its translation is CASSPQLGHHQETQYF. V gene TRBV14 combines with J gene TRBJ2-5; D not certain. CDR1 and CDR2 from the germline V gene are SGHDN and FVKESK. Between the trimmed V and J ends, which lost 4 bases and 0 bases, there was a span of 15 bases. This CDR3 has 16 residues.

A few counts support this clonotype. The CDR3 loop reads CASSLATEDEQFF. DNA for the CDR3: TGTGCCAGCAGTTTAGCGACCGAGGATGAGCAGTTCTTC. The chain combines TRBV12-3 or TRBV12-4 with TRBJ2-1, with D hard to call. V lost 0 bases to trimming and J lost 8 bases, with 8 bases between them. The CDR3 totals 13 residues.

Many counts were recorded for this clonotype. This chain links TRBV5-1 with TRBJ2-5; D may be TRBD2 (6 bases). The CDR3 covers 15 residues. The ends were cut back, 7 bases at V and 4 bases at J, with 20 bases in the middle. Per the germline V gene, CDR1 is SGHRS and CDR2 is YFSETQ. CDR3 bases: TGCGCCAGCGGAATTGGGACGATGGGAGGAGAGACCCAGTACTTC. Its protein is CASGIGTMGGETQYF.

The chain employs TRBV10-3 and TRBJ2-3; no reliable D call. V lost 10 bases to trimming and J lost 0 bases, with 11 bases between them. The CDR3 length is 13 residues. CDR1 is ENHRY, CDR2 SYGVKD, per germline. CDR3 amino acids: CATSSPSTDTQYF. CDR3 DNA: TGTGCCACCTCCTCACCTAGCACAGATACGCAGTATTTT.

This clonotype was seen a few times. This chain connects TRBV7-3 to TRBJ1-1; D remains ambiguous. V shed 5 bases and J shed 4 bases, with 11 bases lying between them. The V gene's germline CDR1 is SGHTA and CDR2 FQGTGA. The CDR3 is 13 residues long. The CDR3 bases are TGTGCCAGCAGCCGTACATCAAGCACTGAAGCTTTCTTT. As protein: CASSRTSSTEAFF.

This CDR3 is CASNLETDTQYF. The CDR3 nucleotides are TGCGCCAGCAATCTGGAGACAGATACGCAGTATTTT. V and J are TRBV5-1 and TRBJ2-3; D is uncertain. Germline CDR1 reads SGHRS; CDR2 reads YFSETQ. The CDR3 has 12 residues. Deletions cut 6 bases from V and 3 bases from J, with 8 bases between.

The CDR3 bases are TGTGCCATGGGAGGATTCTTCGATAATGAAAAACTGTTTTTT. Translation: CAMGGFFDNEKLFF. This sequence joins TRBV24-1 and TRBJ1-4; unclear D gene. CDR1 is KGHDR and CDR2 is SFDVKD in the germline V gene. The CDR3 totals 14 residues. Trimming shortened V by 11 bases and J by 4 bases, and 16 bases separated the two germline ends.

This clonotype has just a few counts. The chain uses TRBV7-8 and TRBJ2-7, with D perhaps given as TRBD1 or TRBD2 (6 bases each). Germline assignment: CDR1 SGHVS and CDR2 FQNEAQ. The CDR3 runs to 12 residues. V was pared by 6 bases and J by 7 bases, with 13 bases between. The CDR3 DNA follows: TGTGCCAGCAGGAAACAGGGAGGAGAGCAGTACTTC. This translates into CASRKQGGEQYF.

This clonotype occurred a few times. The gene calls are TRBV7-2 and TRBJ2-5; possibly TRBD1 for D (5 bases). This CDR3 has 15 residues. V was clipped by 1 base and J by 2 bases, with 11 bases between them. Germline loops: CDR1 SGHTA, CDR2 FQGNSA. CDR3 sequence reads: CASSLVVGPQETQYF. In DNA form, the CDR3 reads TGTGCCAGCAGCTTAGTCGTGGGGCCTCAAGAGACCCAGTACTTC. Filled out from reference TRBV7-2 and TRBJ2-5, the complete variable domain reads GAGVSQSPSNKVTEKGKDVELRCDPISGHTALYWYRQSLGQGLEFLIYFQGNSAPDKSGLPSDRFSAERTGGSVSTLTIQRTQQEDSAVYLCASSLVVGPQETQYFGPGTRLLVL.

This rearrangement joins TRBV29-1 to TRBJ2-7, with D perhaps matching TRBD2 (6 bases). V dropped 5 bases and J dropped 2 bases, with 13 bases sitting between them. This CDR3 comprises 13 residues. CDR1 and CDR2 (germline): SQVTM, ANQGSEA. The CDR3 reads CSVFSGGTYEQYF. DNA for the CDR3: TGCAGCGTTTTTAGCGGAGGGACCTACGAGCAGTACTTC.

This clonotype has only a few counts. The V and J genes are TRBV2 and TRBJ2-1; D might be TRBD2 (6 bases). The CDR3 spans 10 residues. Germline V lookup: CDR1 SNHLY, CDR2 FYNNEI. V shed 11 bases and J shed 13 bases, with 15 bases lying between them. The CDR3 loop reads CASGGVGQFF. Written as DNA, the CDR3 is TGTGCCTCGGGCGGGGTCGGACAGTTCTTC. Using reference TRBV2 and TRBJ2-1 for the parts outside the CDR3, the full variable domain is EPEVTQTPSHQVTQMGQEVILRCVPISNHLYFYWYRQILGQKVEFLVSFYNNEISEKSEIFDDQFSVERPDGSNFTLKIRSTKLEDSAMYFCASGGVGQFFGPGTRLTVL.

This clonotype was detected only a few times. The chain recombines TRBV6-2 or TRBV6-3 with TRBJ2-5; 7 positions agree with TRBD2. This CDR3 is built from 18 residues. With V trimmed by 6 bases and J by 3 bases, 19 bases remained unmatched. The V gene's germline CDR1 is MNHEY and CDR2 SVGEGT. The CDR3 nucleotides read TGTGCCAGCAGCTCCCCCCGAGGCAGCGGGGAGAGGAAAGAGACCCAGTACTTC. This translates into CASSSPRGSGERKETQYF.

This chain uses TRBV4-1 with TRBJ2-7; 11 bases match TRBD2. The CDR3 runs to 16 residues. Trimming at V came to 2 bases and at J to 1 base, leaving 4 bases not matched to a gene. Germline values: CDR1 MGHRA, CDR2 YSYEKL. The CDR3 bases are TGCGCCAGCAGCCAAAGAGGGACTAGCGGATCCTACGAGCAGTACTTC. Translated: CASSQRGTSGSYEQYF.

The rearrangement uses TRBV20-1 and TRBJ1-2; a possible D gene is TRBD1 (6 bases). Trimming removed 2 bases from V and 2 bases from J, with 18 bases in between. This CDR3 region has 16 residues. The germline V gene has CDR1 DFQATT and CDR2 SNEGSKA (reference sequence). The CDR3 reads CSARKSAAGANYGYTF. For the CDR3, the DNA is TGCAGTGCTAGAAAGTCCGCGGCAGGGGCAAACTATGGCTACACCTTC.

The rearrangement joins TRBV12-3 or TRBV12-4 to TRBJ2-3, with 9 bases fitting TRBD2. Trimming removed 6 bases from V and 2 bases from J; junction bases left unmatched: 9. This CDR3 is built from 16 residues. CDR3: CASSSTLAGPTDTQYF. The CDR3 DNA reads TGTGCCAGCAGCTCGACCCTAGCGGGACCCACAGATACGCAGTATTTT.

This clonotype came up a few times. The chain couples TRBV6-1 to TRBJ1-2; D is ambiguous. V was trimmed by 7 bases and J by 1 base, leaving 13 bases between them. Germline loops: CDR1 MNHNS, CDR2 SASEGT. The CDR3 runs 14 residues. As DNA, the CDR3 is TGTGCCAGCAACCAAACCCCCAATAACTATGGCTACACCTTC. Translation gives CASNQTPNNYGYTF.

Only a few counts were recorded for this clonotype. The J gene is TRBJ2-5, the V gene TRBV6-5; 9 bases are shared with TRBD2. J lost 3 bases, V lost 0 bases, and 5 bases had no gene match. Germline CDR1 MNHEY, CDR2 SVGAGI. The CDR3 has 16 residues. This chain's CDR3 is CASSYSTSGDKETQYF. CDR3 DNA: TGTGCCAGCAGTTACTCGACTAGCGGTGATAAAGAGACCCAGTACTTC.

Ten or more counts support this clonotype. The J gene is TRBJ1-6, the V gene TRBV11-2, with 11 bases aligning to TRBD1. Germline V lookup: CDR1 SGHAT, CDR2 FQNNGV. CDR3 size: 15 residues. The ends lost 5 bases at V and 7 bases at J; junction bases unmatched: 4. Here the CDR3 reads CASSRTGGSNSPLHF. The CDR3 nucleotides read TGTGCCAGCAGCCGGACAGGGGGCTCGAATTCACCCCTCCACTTT.

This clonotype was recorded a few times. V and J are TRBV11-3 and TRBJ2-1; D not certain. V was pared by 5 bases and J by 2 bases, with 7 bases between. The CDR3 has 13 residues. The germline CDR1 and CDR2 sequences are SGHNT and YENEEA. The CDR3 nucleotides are TGTGCCAGCAGCCCAGGTCCCTACAATGAGCAGTTCTTC. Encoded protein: CASSPGPYNEQFF. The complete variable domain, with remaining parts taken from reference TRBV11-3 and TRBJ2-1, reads EAGVVQSPRYKIIEKKQPVAFWCNPISGHNTLYWYLQNLGQGPELLIRYENEEAVDDSQLPKDRFSAERLKGVDSTLKIQPAELGDSAVYLCASSPGPYNEQFFGPGTRLTVL.

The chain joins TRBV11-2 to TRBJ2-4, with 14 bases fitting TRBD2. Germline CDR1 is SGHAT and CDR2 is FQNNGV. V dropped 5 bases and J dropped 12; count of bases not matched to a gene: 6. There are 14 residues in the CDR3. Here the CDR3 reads CASSAGLAGARQYF. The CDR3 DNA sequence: TGTGCCAGCAGCGCGGGACTAGCGGGAGCGCGTCAGTACTTC.

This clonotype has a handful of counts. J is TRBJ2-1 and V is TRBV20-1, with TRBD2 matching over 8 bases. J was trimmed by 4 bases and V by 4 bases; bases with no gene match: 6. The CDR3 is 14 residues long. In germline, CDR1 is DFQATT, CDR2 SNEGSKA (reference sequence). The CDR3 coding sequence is TGCAGTGCTACCGGGACTAGGACATACAATGAGCAGTTCTTC. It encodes CSATGTRTYNEQFF.

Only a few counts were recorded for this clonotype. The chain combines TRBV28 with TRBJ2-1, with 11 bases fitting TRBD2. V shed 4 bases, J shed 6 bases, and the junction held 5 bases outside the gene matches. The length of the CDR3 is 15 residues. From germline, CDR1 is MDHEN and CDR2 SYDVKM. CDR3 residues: CASSSLAGGANEQFF. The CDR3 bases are TGTGCCAGCAGTTCATTAGCGGGAGGGGCCAATGAGCAGTTCTTC. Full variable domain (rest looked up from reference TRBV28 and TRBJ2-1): DVKVTQSSRYLVKRTGEKVFLECVQDMDHENMFWYRQDPGLGLRLIYFSYDVKMKEKGDIPEGYSVSREKKERFSLILESASTNQTSMYLCASSSLAGGANEQFFGPGTRLTVL.

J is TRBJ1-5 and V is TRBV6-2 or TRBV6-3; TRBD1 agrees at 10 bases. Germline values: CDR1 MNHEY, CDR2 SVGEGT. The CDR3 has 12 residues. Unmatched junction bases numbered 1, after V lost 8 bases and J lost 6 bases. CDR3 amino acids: CASGTGVQPQHF. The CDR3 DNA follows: TGTGCCAGCGGGACAGGGGTTCAGCCCCAGCATTTT.

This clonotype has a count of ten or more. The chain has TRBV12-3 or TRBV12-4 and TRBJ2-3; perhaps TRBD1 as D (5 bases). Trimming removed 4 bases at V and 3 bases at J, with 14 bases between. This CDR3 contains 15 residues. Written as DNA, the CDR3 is TGTGCCAGCAGTTATAGGCAGGGAAGTACAGATACGCAGTATTTT. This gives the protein CASSYRQGSTDTQYF.

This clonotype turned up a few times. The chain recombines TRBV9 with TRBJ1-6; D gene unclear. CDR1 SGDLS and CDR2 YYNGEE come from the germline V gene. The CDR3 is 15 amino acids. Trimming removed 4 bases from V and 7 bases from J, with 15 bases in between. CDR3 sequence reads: CASSPRGVENSPLHF. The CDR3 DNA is TGTGCCAGCAGCCCCCGCGGGGTAGAGAATTCACCCCTCCACTTT.